This T cell receptor beta chain was captured in a study of T cell changes during pregnancy in multiple sclerosis. Using immunoSEQ multiplex PCR, the repertoire was profiled, and TCRdb retains in-frame clones only, with some absent. The table has roughly 90,000 clones, roughly 90% seen once. V gave up 4 bases and J gave up 0 bases; unmatched junction bases: 9. This CDR3 region has 18 residues. Per the germline V gene, CDR1 is KGHSH and CDR2 is LQKENI. The clonotype comes from a female donor with multiple sclerosis, enrolled in a pregnancy study. Specimen: peripheral blood, collected before pregnancy. This sequence joins TRBV18 and TRBJ1-5; 10 bases map to TRBD1. The CDR3 DNA follows: TGTGCCAGCTCACTGGGACAGGGGTTTACCTATAGCAATCAGCCCCAGCATTTT. Protein: CASSLGQGFTYSNQPQHF.